This T cell receptor (beta chain) came from a study of T cell responses to AZD1222 COVID-19 vaccine. Concerning this clone itself: Its antigen is unidentified.

Overall study findings and caveats: Repertoires were obtained solely post-peak T cell response. Clonal diversity may have been underestimated, and the donors were mostly white British, with more females than males.

Repertoires were generated with immunoSEQ multiplex PCR, while TCRdb's copy carries only in-frame clones and drops some. The table has about 100,000 clones, approximately 86% seen once. The CDR3 extends over 15 amino acids. Germline V CDR1 and CDR2: MDHEN, SYDVKM. Trimming removed 6 bases at V and 4 bases at J, with 19 bases between. This specimen was peripheral blood, taken on day 0 of AZD1222 vaccination. The receptor was derived from an adult in good health. The chain employs TRBV28 and TRBJ2-7; D might be TRBD2 (9 bases). CDR3 sequence: CASRLRGREGYEQYF. For the CDR3, the DNA is TGTGCCAGCAGGCTCAGGGGGCGGGAGGGTTACGAGCAGTACTTC.